A single sample is the source of the 8 T cell receptor beta chains below, sequenced in a study of blood T cell repertoires in COVID-19. The protocol was immunoSEQ multiplex PCR, while the TCRdb copy is restricted to in-frame clones and leaves out a portion. Among some 150,000 clones listed, roughly 90% were seen once. The material sequenced was peripheral blood. These receptors all stem from a human donor in a cohort sampled during active COVID-19.

The chain uses TRBV5-1 and TRBJ2-7; no clear D. The germline V gene has CDR1 SGHRS and CDR2 YFSETQ. This CDR3 spans 12 amino acids. V was shortened by 4 bases and J by 6 bases, with 11 bases between the two germline ends. As DNA, the CDR3 is TGCGCCAGCAGCCCCAACTATGGCGAGCAGTACTTC. It encodes CASSPNYGEQYF.

The chain recombines TRBV7-2 with TRBJ2-7; D is possibly TRBD1 (6 bases). Trimming removed 1 base from V and 3 bases from J, with 7 bases in between. Germline V gene lookup returns CDR1 SGHTA and CDR2 FQGNSA. This CDR3 comprises 13 residues. The DNA for the CDR3 is TGTGCCAGCAGCTTAGGGGACAACTACGAGCAGTACTTC. Its translation: CASSLGDNYEQYF.

The gene calls are TRBV2 and TRBJ2-5; 12 bases are shared with TRBD2. The CDR3 length is 14 residues. Germline values: CDR1 SNHLY, CDR2 FYNNEI. V dropped 7 bases and J dropped 2; count of bases not matched to a gene: 2. CDR3 DNA sequence: TGTGCCAGCACCGGACTAGCGGGGCAAGAGACCCAGTACTTC. It codes for CASTGLAGQETQYF.

The chain uses TRBV7-9 and TRBJ2-1; D is undetermined. The CDR3 has 11 residues. Trimming took off 8 bases at V and 8 bases at J, with 10 bases between the two ends. The V gene's germline CDR1 is SEHNR and CDR2 FQNEAQ (reference sequence). CDR3 sequence (DNA): TGTGCCAGCTCTGTTGGCTATGAGCAGTTCTTC. Its protein product is CASSVGYEQFF.

The genes are TRBV7-2 and TRBJ2-4; TRBD2 is a possible D gene (6 bases). The CDR3 sequence is 13 residues long. V lost 5 bases, J lost 8 bases, and 13 bases lay in between. The germline V gene has CDR1 SGHTA and CDR2 FQGNSA. The CDR3 nucleotides are TGTGCCAGCAGCCGGGGGTCGGGGGACATTCAGTACTTC. This gives the protein CASSRGSGDIQYF.

This clone occurred once. V usage is TRBV4-3 and J usage is TRBJ2-3; TRBD1 matches 8 bases. Germline CDR1 is LGHNA and CDR2 is YSLEER. V lost 1 base, J lost 1 base, and 1 base stayed unmatched. The CDR3 covers 15 residues. CDR3: CASSQGGQGTDTQYF. CDR3 DNA sequence: TGCGCCAGCAGCCAAGGGGGACAGGGCACAGATACGCAGTATTTT.

The chain combines TRBV7-9 with TRBJ2-1; 7 bases align to TRBD1. CDR1 and CDR2 (germline): SEHNR, FQNEAQ (reference sequence). Unmatched junction bases numbered 7, after V lost 5 bases and J lost 9 bases. The CDR3 contains 13 residues. The CDR3 DNA sequence: TGTGCCAGCAGCGCAGACAGGGAAACTGAGCAGTTCTTC. Its translation is CASSADRETEQFF.

The V gene is TRBV6-5, the J gene TRBJ2-7; 12 bases match TRBD2. The CDR3 length is 15 residues. CDR1 is MNHEY and CDR2 is SVGAGI in the germline V gene. The V and J ends lost 6 bases and 5 bases, in that order; junction bases with no gene match: 8. This chain's CDR3 is CASRDGTSGSNEQYF. In DNA, the CDR3 is TGTGCCAGCAGGGACGGGACTAGCGGGTCTAACGAGCAGTACTTC.